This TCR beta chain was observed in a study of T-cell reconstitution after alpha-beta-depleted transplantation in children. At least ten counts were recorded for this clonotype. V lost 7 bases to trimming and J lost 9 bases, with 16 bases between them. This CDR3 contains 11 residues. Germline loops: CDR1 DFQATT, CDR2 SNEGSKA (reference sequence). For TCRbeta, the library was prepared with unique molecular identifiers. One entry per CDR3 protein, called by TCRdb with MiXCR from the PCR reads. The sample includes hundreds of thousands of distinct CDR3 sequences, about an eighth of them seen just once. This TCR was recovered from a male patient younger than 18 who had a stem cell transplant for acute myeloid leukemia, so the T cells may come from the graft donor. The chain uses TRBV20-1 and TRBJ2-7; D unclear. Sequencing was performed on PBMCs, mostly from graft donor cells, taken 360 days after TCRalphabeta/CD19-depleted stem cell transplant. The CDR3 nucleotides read TGCAGTGTGGTGGGTTCTGTAGGGCAGTACTTC. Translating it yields CSVVGSVGQYF.